The clone carrying this T cell receptor beta chain came up a few times. This entry is derived from a study of T cells after yellow fever vaccination. The V and J ends lost 5 bases and 3 bases respectively, with 11 bases between them. The CDR3 sequence is 14 residues long. In TCRdb, the 5' RACE reads were re-called with MiXCR into one record per CDR3 protein. The sample lists approximately 180,000 distinct CDR3 sequences, 5.5% to 8% occurring once. Sequencing used CD4+ T cells sorted from PBMCs, obtained on the day of the first yellow fever vaccination. The rearrangement links TRBV12-3 or TRBV12-4 to TRBJ1-5; D ambiguous. This TCR came from a man aged 18 to 35 who received the YFV17D yellow fever vaccine. DNA for the CDR3: TGTGCCAGCAGTAACGGACGGGTCAATCAGCCCCAGCATTTT. Residues: CASSNGRVNQPQHF.